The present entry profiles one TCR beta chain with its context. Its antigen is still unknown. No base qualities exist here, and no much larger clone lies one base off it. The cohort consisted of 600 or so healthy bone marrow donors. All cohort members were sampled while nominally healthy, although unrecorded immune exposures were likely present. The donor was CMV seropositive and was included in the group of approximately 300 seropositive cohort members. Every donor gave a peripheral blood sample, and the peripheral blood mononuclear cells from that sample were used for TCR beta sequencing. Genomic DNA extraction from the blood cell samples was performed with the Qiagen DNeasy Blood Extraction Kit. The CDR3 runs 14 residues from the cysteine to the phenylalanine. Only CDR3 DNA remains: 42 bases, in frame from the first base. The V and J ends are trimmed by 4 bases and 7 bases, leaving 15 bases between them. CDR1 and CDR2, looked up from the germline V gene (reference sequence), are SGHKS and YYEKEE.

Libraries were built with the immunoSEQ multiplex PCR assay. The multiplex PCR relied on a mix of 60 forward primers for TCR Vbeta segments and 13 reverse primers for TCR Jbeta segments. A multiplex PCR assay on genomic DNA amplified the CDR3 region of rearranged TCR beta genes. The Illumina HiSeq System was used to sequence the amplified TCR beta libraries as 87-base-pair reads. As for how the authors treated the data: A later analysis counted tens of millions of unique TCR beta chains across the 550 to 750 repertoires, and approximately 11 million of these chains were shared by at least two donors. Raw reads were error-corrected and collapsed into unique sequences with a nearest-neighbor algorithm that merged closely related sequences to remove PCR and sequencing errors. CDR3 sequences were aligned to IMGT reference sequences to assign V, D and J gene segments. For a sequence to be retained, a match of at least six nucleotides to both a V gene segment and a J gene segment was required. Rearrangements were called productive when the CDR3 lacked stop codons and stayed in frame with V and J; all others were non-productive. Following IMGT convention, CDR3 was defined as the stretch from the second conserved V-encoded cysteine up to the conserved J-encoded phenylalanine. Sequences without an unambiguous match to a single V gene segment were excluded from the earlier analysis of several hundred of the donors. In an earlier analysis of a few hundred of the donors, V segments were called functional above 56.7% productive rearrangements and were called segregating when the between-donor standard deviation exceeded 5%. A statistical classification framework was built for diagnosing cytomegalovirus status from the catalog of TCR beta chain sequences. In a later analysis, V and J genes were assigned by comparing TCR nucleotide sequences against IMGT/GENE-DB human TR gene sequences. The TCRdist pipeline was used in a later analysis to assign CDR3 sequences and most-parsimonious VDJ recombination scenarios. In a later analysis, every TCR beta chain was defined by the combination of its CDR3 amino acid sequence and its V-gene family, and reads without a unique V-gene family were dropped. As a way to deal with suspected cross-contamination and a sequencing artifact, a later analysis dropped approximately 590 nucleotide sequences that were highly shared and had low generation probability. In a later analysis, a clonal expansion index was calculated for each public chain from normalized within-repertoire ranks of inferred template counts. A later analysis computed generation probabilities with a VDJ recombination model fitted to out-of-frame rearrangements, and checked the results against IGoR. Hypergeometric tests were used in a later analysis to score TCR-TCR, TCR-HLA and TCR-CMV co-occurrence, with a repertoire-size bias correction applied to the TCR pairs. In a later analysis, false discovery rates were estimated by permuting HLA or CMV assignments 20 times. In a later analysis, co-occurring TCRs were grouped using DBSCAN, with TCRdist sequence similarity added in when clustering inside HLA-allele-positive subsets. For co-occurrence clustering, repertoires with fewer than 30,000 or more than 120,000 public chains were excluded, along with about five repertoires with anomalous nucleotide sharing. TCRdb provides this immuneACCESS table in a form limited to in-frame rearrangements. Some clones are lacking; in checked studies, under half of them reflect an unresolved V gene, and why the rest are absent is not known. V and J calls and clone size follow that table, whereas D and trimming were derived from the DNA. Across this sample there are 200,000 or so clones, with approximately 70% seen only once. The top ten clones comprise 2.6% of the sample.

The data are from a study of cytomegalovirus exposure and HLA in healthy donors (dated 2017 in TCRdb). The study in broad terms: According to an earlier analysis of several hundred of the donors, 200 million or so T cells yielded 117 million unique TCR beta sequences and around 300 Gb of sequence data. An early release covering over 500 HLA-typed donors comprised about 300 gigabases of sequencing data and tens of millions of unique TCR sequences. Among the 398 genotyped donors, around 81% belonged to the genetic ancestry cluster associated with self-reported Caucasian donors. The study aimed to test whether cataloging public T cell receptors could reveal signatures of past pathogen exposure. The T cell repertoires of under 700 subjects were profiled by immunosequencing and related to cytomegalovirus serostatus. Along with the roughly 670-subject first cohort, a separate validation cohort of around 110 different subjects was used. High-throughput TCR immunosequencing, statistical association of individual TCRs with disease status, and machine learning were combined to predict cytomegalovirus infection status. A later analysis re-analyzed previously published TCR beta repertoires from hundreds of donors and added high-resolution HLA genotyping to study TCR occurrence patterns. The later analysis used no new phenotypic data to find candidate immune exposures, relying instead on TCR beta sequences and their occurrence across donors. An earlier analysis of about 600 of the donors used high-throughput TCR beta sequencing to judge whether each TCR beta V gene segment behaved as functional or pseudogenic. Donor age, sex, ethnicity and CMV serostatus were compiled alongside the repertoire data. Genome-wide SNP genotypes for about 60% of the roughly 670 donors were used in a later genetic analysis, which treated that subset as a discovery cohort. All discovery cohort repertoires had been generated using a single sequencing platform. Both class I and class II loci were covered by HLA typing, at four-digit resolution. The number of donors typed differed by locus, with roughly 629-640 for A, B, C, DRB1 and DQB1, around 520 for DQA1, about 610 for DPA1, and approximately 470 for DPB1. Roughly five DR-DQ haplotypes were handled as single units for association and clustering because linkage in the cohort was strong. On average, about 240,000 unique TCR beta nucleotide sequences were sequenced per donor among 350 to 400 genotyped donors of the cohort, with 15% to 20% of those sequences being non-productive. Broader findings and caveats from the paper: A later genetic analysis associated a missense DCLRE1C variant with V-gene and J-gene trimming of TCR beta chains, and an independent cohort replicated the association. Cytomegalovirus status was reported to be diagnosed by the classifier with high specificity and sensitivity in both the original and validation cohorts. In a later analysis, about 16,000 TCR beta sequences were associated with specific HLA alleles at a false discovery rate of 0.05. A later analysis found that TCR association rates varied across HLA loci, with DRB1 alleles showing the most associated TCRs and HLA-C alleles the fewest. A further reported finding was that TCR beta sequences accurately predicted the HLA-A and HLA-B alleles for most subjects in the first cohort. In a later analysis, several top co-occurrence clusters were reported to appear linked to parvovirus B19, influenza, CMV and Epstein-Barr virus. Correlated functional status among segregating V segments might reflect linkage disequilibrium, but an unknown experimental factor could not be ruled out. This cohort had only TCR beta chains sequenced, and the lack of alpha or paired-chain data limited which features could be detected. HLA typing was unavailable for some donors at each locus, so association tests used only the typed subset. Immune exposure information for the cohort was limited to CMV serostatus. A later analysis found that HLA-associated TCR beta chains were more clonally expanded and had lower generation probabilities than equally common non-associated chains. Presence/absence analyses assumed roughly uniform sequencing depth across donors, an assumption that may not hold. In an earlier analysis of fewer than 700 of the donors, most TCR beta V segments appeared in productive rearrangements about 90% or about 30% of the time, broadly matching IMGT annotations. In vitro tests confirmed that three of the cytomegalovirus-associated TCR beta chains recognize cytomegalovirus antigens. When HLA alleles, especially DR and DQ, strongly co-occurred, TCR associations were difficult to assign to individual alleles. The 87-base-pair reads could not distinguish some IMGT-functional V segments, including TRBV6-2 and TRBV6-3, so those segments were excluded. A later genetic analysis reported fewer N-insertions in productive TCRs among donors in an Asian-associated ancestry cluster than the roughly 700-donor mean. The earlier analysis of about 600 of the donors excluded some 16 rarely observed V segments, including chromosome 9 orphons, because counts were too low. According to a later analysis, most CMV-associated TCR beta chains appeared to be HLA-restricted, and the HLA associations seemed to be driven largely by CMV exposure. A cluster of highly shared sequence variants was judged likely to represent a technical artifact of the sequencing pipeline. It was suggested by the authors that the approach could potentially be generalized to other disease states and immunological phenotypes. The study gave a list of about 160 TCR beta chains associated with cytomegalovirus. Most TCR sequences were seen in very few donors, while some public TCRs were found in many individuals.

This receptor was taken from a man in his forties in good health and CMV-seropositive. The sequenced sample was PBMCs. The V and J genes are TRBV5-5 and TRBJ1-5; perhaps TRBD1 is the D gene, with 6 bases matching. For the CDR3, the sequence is CASSGMTGLQPQHF. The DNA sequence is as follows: TGTGCCAGCAGCGGGATGACAGGCCTCCAGCCCCAGCATTTT.